The T cell receptor beta chain under discussion was sequenced for a study of OX40 agonist ivuxolimab in advanced cancers. About the study as a whole: Ivuxolimab, which targeted the costimulatory receptor OX40 (CD134), was an agonistic, fully human IgG2 monoclonal antibody. Intravenous ivuxolimab was administered to patients every 2 weeks at six dose levels: 0.01, 0.1, 0.3, 1.5, 3 and 10 mg/kg. Among the 52 dose-escalation patients, around 20 had hepatocellular carcinoma, 15 melanoma, 9 renal cell carcinoma and 9 head and neck cancer. The dose-escalation cohort was over 70% male with a mean age of approximately 60 years, ranging from roughly 23 to 90. Prior anti-PD-1, anti-PD-L1 or anti-CTLA-4 therapy was permitted, and checkpoint inhibitors had been received by roughly 42% of dose-escalation patients. Partial responses occurred in three dose-escalation patients: two with cutaneous melanoma and one with hepatocellular carcinoma. Peripheral TCRbeta sequencing aimed to test whether ivuxolimab altered TCR sequence diversity and caused clonal T-cell expansion. The paper covers the monotherapy dose-escalation part of the phase I ivuxolimab trial, which included N ≈ 57 patients. Results the study describes overall, beyond this receptor: After ivuxolimab, more expanded clones were found on average in CD8+ T cells than in CD4+ T cells. Clonal expansion of both CD4+ and CD8+ blood T cells was observed from baseline to week 6 at doses 0.1 to 3.0 mg/kg. Low levels of normalized T-cell clonal expansion were also seen in some patients who did not respond. Antigen specificity was not determined for the clonally expanded peripheral T cells. In the 0.1-3.0 mg/kg groups, partial responders were among the patients with the lowest normalized peripheral clonal expansion, particularly in CD8+ T cells.

For sequencing of the TCRbeta CDR3 region, genomic DNA was extracted from the sorted cells. The immunoSEQ Assay was used to sequence the TCRbeta CDR3 regions. In TCRdb, the immuneACCESS table is reduced to in-frame sequences with V and J assigned. These tables do not hold every clone; where another copy was compared, an unresolved V gene accounts for under half, and the others remain unexplained. The table for this sample lists tens of thousands of clones; 75% to 90% of them were counted only once. Approximately 1.2% of the sample rests with the top ten. CDR1 is given as SGHDN and CDR2 as FVKESK, both from the germline V gene. V is trimmed back by 5 bases and J by 4 bases, and the junction contains 14 bases that no gene match accounts for. Reading from cysteine to phenylalanine, the CDR3 counts 18 amino acids. The entry retains the CDR3 DNA only, 54 bases that are in frame from base 1. Patients with a history of autoimmune disease or receiving systemic immunosuppression were excluded from the trial. Peripheral blood for TCR sequencing was collected from all dose cohorts at baseline, on cycle 4 day 1, and on cycle 7 day 1. Samples were obtained from an open-label, multicenter, first-in-human phase I dose-escalation trial of ivuxolimab. Adults with locally advanced or metastatic head and neck squamous cell, hepatocellular, melanoma or renal cell carcinoma were enrolled in the trial. Before TCR sequencing, CD4+ T cells and CD8+ T cells were sorted from peripheral blood as separate populations.

About this clone itself: Its antigen is not yet known. No quality values exist for individual bases; no much larger clone is one base distant.

This TCR derives from an adult with an advanced solid tumor such as melanoma, head and neck, liver or kidney cancer. Material: CD4+ or CD8+ T cells sorted from blood, obtained in a trial of the OX40 agonist ivuxolimab. The chain links TRBV14 with TRBJ2-2, and 9 junctional nucleotides match TRBD1. The CDR3 is CASSTIQGASHITGELFF. The base sequence is TGTGCCAGCAGCACCATACAGGGGGCGAGTCATATCACCGGGGAGCTGTTTTTT.